These 31 T cell receptor beta chains were all obtained from the same sample, sequenced in a study of blood T cell repertoires in COVID-19. Generated by immunoSEQ multiplex PCR, the TCRdb table keeps only in-frame clones and is missing some. Here the sample spans under 200,000 clones, more than 75% being singletons. Sequencing was done on a sample of peripheral blood. Receptor source: a man aged 40-49 years with active or convalescent COVID-19.

This clone was found once. V is TRBV12-3 or TRBV12-4 and J is TRBJ1-2; D possibly corresponds to TRBD1 (5 bases). This CDR3 is 13 amino acids long. The V end lost 4 bases, the J end lost 1 base, and 7 bases lay between the germline ends. The CDR3 DNA sequence: TGTGCCAGCAGTTCCAGGGTTAACTATGGCTACACCTTC. Translation: CASSSRVNYGYTF.

The chain carries TRBV30 and TRBJ2-1; the D gene is possibly TRBD2 (5 bases). CDR3 size: 14 residues. Looked up from germline, CDR1 is GTSNPN and CDR2 is SVGIG (reference sequence). V lost 2 bases to trimming and J lost 3 bases, with 11 bases between them. The CDR3 nucleotides read TGTGCCTGGAGTAGATTCCGGGGCTACAATGAGCAGTTCTTC. It is translated as CAWSRFRGYNEQFF.

The J gene is TRBJ1-1, the V gene TRBV6-2 or TRBV6-3; D is undetermined. Trimming left V 0 bases short and J 5 bases short, with 13 bases between. The CDR3 consists of 15 residues. CDR1 is MNHEY and CDR2 is SVGEGT in the germline V gene. CDR3 DNA sequence: TGTGCCAGCAGTTACTCGAGAGGTGGTGGAACTGAAGCTTTCTTT. Residues: CASSYSRGGGTEAFF.

The chain is built from TRBV2 and TRBJ2-3, with D possibly TRBD2 on 7 matching bases. CDR1 and CDR2 (germline): SNHLY, FYNNEI. CDR3 length: 15 amino acids. The V gene lost 1 base and the J gene lost 6 bases, with 14 bases spanning the gap. In nucleotides, the CDR3 is TGTGCCAGCAGTGAAGGGCGGGGGCGAGGGGATACGCAGTATTTT. Translated, it gives CASSEGRGRGDTQYF.

This sequence joins TRBV19 and TRBJ1-4, with D perhaps TRBD1 (5 bases). The CDR3 has 15 amino acids. V was pared by 5 bases and J by 0 bases, with 10 bases between. CDR1 and CDR2 (germline): LNHDA, SQIVND (reference sequence). The CDR3 reads CASSPRQTTNEKLFF. Here the CDR3 DNA reads TGTGCCAGTAGTCCCCGACAGACAACTAATGAAAAACTGTTTTTT.

This clone was seen a single time. The chain combines TRBV4-2 with TRBJ1-3, with 9 nucleotides matching TRBD1. The germline CDR1 and CDR2 sequences are LGHNA and YNFKEQ. Trimming cost V 5 bases and J 2 bases; bases outside gene matches: 7. CDR3 length equals 16 residues. The CDR3 nucleotides are TGTGCCAGCAGCGACACCGGGACAGGGACTGGAAACACCATATATTTT. It encodes CASSDTGTGTGNTIYF.

This chain links TRBV5-1 with TRBJ1-1; 7 positions match TRBD1. The CDR3 is 16 amino acids. Germline values: CDR1 SGHRS, CDR2 YFSETQ. The junction had 9 bases not matched to a gene; V was cut back by 4 bases and J by 0 bases. The CDR3 spells CASSIDRASLNTEAFF. The CDR3 DNA reads TGCGCCAGCAGCATAGACAGGGCGAGCTTGAACACTGAAGCTTTCTTT.

The chain joins TRBV15 to TRBJ2-3, with D uncertain. Trimming left V 5 bases short and J 1 base short, with 10 bases between. CDR1 is LNHNV, CDR2 YYDKDF, per germline (reference sequence). The CDR3 sequence is 14 residues long. DNA of the CDR3: TGTGCCACCAGCGAAGAGCGAGGCACAGATACGCAGTATTTT. Its translation is CATSEERGTDTQYF.

DNA for the CDR3: TGTGCCAGCAGTGAAGTTCTCCCTACAGGGCCCTATAATTCACCCCTCCACTTT. This translates into CASSEVLPTGPYNSPLHF. The rearrangement links TRBV6-1 to TRBJ1-6, with a tentative D call TRBD1 (6 bases). Germline V gene lookup returns CDR1 MNHNS and CDR2 SASEGT. The length of the CDR3 is 18 residues. V lost 1 base and J 2 bases, leaving 15 bases between the germline ends.

V and J are TRBV19 and TRBJ1-5, with D possibly being TRBD1 (5 bases). Germline CDR1 and CDR2: LNHDA and SQIVND (reference sequence). The ends were cut back, 4 bases at V and 1 base at J, with 20 bases in the middle. This CDR3 comprises 18 residues. CDR3 DNA: TGTGCCAGTAGTACTCGCTTTCAGGGTCTTAGAAGCAATCAGCCCCAGCATTTT. Translated: CASSTRFQGLRSNQPQHF. Full variable domain (outside the CDR3, taken from reference TRBV19 and TRBJ1-5): DGGITQSPKYLFRKEGQNVTLSCEQNLNHDAMYWYRQDPGQGLRLIYYSQIVNDFQKGDIAEGYSVSREKKESFPLTVTSAQKNPTAFYLCASSTRFQGLRSNQPQHFGDGTRLSIL.

This rearrangement joins TRBV5-1 to TRBJ2-5; TRBD2 might be the D (6 bases). V was pared by 3 bases and J by 1 base, with 13 bases between. Germline assignment: CDR1 SGHRS and CDR2 YFSETQ. This CDR3 region has 15 residues. The DNA for the CDR3 is TGCGCCAGCAGCTCCGCCTTGGGACTCCAAGAGACCCAGTACTTC. It codes for CASSSALGLQETQYF.

The V call is TRBV7-9, the J call TRBJ1-1; 7 bases line up with TRBD1. The germline CDR1 and CDR2 sequences are SEHNR and FQNEAQ (reference sequence). V lost 1 base and J lost 1; bases outside the gene matches: 3. The CDR3 length is 15 residues. The CDR3 region is CASSLGTGPNTEAFF. CDR3 in DNA: TGTGCCAGCAGCTTAGGGACAGGACCGAACACTGAAGCTTTCTTT.

The CDR3 region has the DNA TGTGCCAGCAGTGAAAGGGGACAACAAGCTTTCTTT. It specifies CASSERGQQAFF. This rearrangement joins TRBV6-1 to TRBJ1-1; D is perhaps TRBD1 (6 bases). This CDR3 is 12 amino acids long. V lost 2 bases and J 9 bases, leaving 10 bases between the germline ends. The germline CDR1 and CDR2 sequences are MNHNS and SASEGT.

This sequence joins TRBV30 and TRBJ1-6; possible D gene TRBD1, 5 bases. The ends were cut back, 1 base at V and 6 bases at J, with 10 bases in the middle. CDR3 size: 14 residues. Germline values: CDR1 GTSNPN, CDR2 SVGIG (reference sequence). The DNA for the CDR3 is TGTGCCTGGAGTGAAGGGGTTCGTAATTCACCCCTCCACTTT. Protein: CAWSEGVRNSPLHF. The full variable domain, with the rest looked up from reference TRBV30 and TRBJ1-6, is SQTIHQWPATLVQPVGSPLSLECTVEGTSNPNLYWYRQAAGRGLQLLFYSVGIGQISSEVPQNLSASRPQDRQFILSSKKLLLSDSGFYLCAWSEGVRNSPLHFGNGTRLTVT.

CDR3 DNA: TGTGCCAGCAGTGACGAGCCCGGGGGACAGGCCCCATGGCAGCCCCAGCATTTT. Its protein is CASSDEPGGQAPWQPQHF. The V and J genes are TRBV6-1 and TRBJ1-5; 8 nucleotides align to TRBD1. The germline gives CDR1 MNHNS, CDR2 SASEGT. The CDR3 is made up of 18 amino acids. The ends lost 3 bases at V and 7 bases at J; junction bases unmatched: 17.

The chain links TRBV20-1 to TRBJ1-2; 7 bases map to TRBD1. The CDR3 length is 11 residues. CDR1 is DFQATT and CDR2 is SNEGSKA in the germline V gene (reference sequence). Trimming took 7 bases from V and 3 from J; bases not matched to a gene: 2. The DNA of the CDR3 is TGCAGTGGTACAGGGGACTATGGCTACACCTTC. This gives the protein CSGTGDYGYTF.

This chain uses TRBV7-8 with TRBJ1-5; 7 bases align to TRBD1. The germline V gene has CDR1 SGHVS and CDR2 FQNEAQ. CDR3 length equals 14 residues. With V trimmed by 5 bases and J by 5 bases, 6 bases remained unmatched. As DNA, the CDR3 is TGTGCCAGCAGCCCAGGGACAGCCCATCAGCCCCAGCATTTT. Protein sequence: CASSPGTAHQPQHF.

This rearrangement joins TRBV10-3 to TRBJ1-5; 9 bases line up with TRBD1. Trimming at V came to 5 bases and at J to 2 bases, leaving 4 bases not matched to a gene. CDR3 size: 15 residues. CDR1 is ENHRY and CDR2 is SYGVKD in the germline V gene. CDR3 protein: CAISRTGDGNQPQHF. CDR3 bases: TGTGCCATCAGTCGGACAGGGGATGGCAATCAGCCCCAGCATTTT.

The rearrangement links TRBV29-1 to TRBJ1-1; 7 nucleotides agree with TRBD1. CDR3 length equals 11 residues. Trimming cost V 5 bases and J 4 bases; bases outside gene matches: 1. Germline-derived CDR1 and CDR2 are SQVTM and ANQGSEA. CDR3 nucleotide sequence: TGCAGCGTTAGGGGGCCCACTGAAGCTTTCTTT. This codes for CSVRGPTEAFF.

In its sample, this clone was seen a few times. This chain joins TRBV6-2 or TRBV6-3 and TRBJ2-3; 7 positions agree with TRBD1. This CDR3 has 16 amino acids. J gave up 1 base and V 0 bases, and 4 bases lay outside the gene matches. CDR1 is MNHEY, CDR2 SVGEGT, per germline. In nucleotides, the CDR3 is TGTGCCAGCAGTTACTCTGTGCAGGGGGGCACAGATACGCAGTATTTT. Encoded protein: CASSYSVQGGTDTQYF.

The chain is built from TRBV6-5 and TRBJ1-1; 9 positions match TRBD1. Per the germline V gene, CDR1 is MNHEY and CDR2 is SVGAGI. This CDR3 has 15 residues. V was clipped by 6 bases and J by 5 bases; unmatched bases: 10. CDR3 in amino acids: CASSTGTGRSTEAFF. The CDR3 region has the DNA TGTGCCAGCAGCACCGGGACAGGGAGGAGTACTGAAGCTTTCTTT.

The rearrangement joins TRBV5-8 to TRBJ2-1; TRBD2 aligns across 9 bases. This CDR3 has 15 residues. Germline V lookup: CDR1 SGHTS, CDR2 YDEGEE. With 7 bases clipped from V and 0 bases from J, the junction kept 5 bases outside the gene matches. The chain's CDR3 is CASGTAGGSYNEQFF. The DNA of the CDR3 is TGTGCCAGCGGAACAGCGGGGGGCTCCTACAATGAGCAGTTCTTC. Full variable domain (rest looked up from reference TRBV5-8 and TRBJ2-1): EAGVTQSPTHLIKTRGQQATLRCSPISGHTSVYWYQQALGLGLQFLLWYDEGEERNRGNFPPRFSGRQFPNYSSELNVNALELEDSALYLCASGTAGGSYNEQFFGPGTRLTVL.

The chain links TRBV6-4 to TRBJ1-2, with TRBD1 identical over 9 bases. The CDR3 consists of 15 residues. V lost 4 bases, J lost 2 bases, and 5 bases stayed unmatched. Germline CDR1 reads MRHNA; CDR2 reads SNTAGT. The CDR3 nucleotides are TGTGCCAGCAGTGTCGAGGGACAGGGAAACTATGGCTACACCTTC. Translation: CASSVEGQGNYGYTF.

This chain links TRBV18 with TRBJ1-1, with D perhaps matching TRBD1 (6 bases). Germline CDR1 KGHSH, CDR2 LQKENI. The V and J ends lost 3 bases and 4 bases respectively, with 24 bases between them. This CDR3 spans 18 amino acids. CDR3 loop: CASSPMIQGGPLSTEAFF. As DNA, the CDR3 is TGTGCCAGCTCACCGATGATACAGGGAGGGCCTCTAAGCACTGAAGCTTTCTTT.

The chain uses TRBV19 and TRBJ2-4; perhaps TRBD2 as D (5 bases). The CDR3 totals 16 residues. Germline assignment: CDR1 LNHDA and CDR2 SQIVND (reference sequence). V lost 1 base to trimming and J lost 1 base, with 11 bases between them. The CDR3 sequence is CASSIGERGAKNIQYF. The DNA for the CDR3 is TGTGCCAGTAGTATAGGTGAAAGAGGGGCCAAAAACATTCAGTACTTC.

J is TRBJ1-2 and V is TRBV15, with D possibly TRBD1 on 6 matching bases. The CDR3 length is 15 residues. V was clipped by 0 bases and J by 7 bases, with 15 bases between them. Germline assignment: CDR1 LNHNV and CDR2 YYDKDF (reference sequence). CDR3 nucleotide sequence: TGTGCCACCAGCAGAGATCCGCAAGGGGGGGGTGGCTACACCTTC. Protein product: CATSRDPQGGGGYTF.

The chain joins TRBV4-3 to TRBJ2-1; tentative D call: TRBD2 (5 bases). The V end lost 4 bases, the J end lost 9 bases, and 19 bases lay between the germline ends. The CDR3 contains 15 residues. The germline V gene encodes CDR1 LGHNA and CDR2 YSLEER. The DNA for the CDR3 is TGCGCCAGCAGCCTCGACTCACGCTCTAGCAGTGAGCAGTTCTTC. This sequence encodes CASSLDSRSSSEQFF.

The chain links TRBV7-2 to TRBJ2-4; no clear D gene. CDR1 and CDR2 from the germline V gene are SGHTA and FQGNSA. V lost 5 bases and J lost 1, with 15 bases in between. The CDR3 is 16 residues long. CDR3 protein: CASSTMTGSAKNIQYF. The CDR3 region has the DNA TGTGCCAGCAGCACGATGACTGGCAGTGCCAAAAACATTCAGTACTTC.

The V gene is TRBV7-2, the J gene TRBJ2-1; 8 bases are shared with TRBD1. The germline CDR1 and CDR2 sequences are SGHTA and FQGNSA. The CDR3 is made up of 16 amino acids. The J segment lost 5 bases and the V segment lost 2 bases, leaving 8 bases of the junction unmatched. The CDR3 region has the DNA TGTGCCAGCAGCTTATACAGGGGGAACGTGCACAATGAGCAGTTCTTC. This gives the protein CASSLYRGNVHNEQFF.

The gene calls are TRBV7-3 and TRBJ1-6; 10 positions match TRBD1. After removal of 4 bases from V and 10 bases from J, the junction contained 7 bases not matched to a gene. CDR1 is SGHTA, CDR2 FQGTGA, per germline. This CDR3 contains 15 residues. For the CDR3, the DNA is TGTGCCAGCAGCTCACTTGACAGGGGGCAATCACCCCTCCACTTT. Protein product: CASSSLDRGQSPLHF.

The chain links TRBV30 to TRBJ2-7, with TRBD1 as a possible D gene (5 bases). V gave up 2 bases and J gave up 2 bases, with 7 bases separating them. Germline lookup yields CDR1 GTSNPN and CDR2 SVGIG (reference sequence). The CDR3 is 12 residues long. The CDR3 coding sequence is TGTGCCTGGAGTTTGGACACCTACGAGCAGTACTTC. Protein product: CAWSLDTYEQYF.